A selection of T cell receptor beta chains follows, all from one sample in a study of T cell repertoires in cytomegalovirus infection. TCRdb used MiXCR to reprocess the reads, holding one entry per CDR3 protein. The table shows 230,000 or so distinct CDR3 sequences, with approximately 17% occurring only once. Sequenced input: CD8+ T cells from PBMCs. The source is a human donor in good health (CMV status not recorded). Some clones in this sample may be carry-over from other donors' samples. Each CDR3 is given with its conserved first and last residue. Fields, in order: V gene, J gene, clone size, D gene, CDR3 protein, CDR3 DNA. The D gene is left open where the match is weak. Only some rows state a clone size, as once, few, many or a class for expanded clones.

V gene: TRBV6-2/TRBV6-3
J gene: TRBJ2-2
clone size: NA
D gene: NA
CDR3 protein: CASSYSSPGELFF
CDR3 DNA: TGTGCCAGCAGTTACTCGAGCCCCGGGGAGCTGTTTTTT

V gene: TRBV25-1
J gene: TRBJ2-1
clone size: NA
D gene: NA
CDR3 protein: CASSERWGAYNEQFF
CDR3 DNA: TGTGCCAGCAGTGAACGGTGGGGCGCCTACAATGAGCAGTTCTTC

V gene: TRBV25-1
J gene: TRBJ2-1
clone size: few
D gene: NA
CDR3 protein: CASSDFHEQFF
CDR3 DNA: TGTGCCAGCAGTGATTTCCATGAGCAGTTCTTC

V gene: TRBV20-1
J gene: TRBJ2-5
clone size: few
D gene: TRBD2
CDR3 protein: CSARARLAGDQETQYF
CDR3 DNA: TGCAGTGCTCGAGCGAGGCTAGCGGGGGACCAAGAGACCCAGTACTTC

V gene: TRBV20-1
J gene: TRBJ2-7
clone size: few
D gene: TRBD1
CDR3 protein: CSASDRTGPYYEQYF
CDR3 DNA: TGCAGTGCTAGTGACCGGACAGGGCCCTATTACGAGCAGTACTTC

V gene: TRBV3-1
J gene: TRBJ1-1
clone size: NA
D gene: NA
CDR3 protein: CASGQIGTEAFF
CDR3 DNA: TGTGCCAGCGGTCAGATAGGGACTGAAGCTTTCTTT

V gene: TRBV5-1
J gene: TRBJ2-3
clone size: few
D gene: NA
CDR3 protein: CASSFWRDTSTDTQYF
CDR3 DNA: TGCGCCAGCAGCTTTTGGCGCGACACTAGCACAGATACGCAGTATTTT

V gene: TRBV2
J gene: TRBJ2-5
clone size: NA
D gene: TRBD1
CDR3 protein: CASSEGPGGAEQETQYF
CDR3 DNA: TGTGCCAGCAGTGAAGGTCCAGGGGGCGCGGAGCAAGAGACCCAGTACTTC

V gene: TRBV7-3
J gene: TRBJ1-6
clone size: many
D gene: NA
CDR3 protein: CASSIGTGWGSPLHF
CDR3 DNA: TGTGCCAGCAGCATAGGGACCGGCTGGGGTTCACCCCTCCACTTT

V gene: TRBV20-1
J gene: TRBJ2-7
clone size: NA
D gene: TRBD1
CDR3 protein: CSASSGQGIHYEQYF
CDR3 DNA: TGCAGTGCCTCCTCCGGACAGGGGATACACTACGAGCAGTACTTC

V gene: TRBV20-1
J gene: TRBJ1-2
clone size: NA
D gene: NA
CDR3 protein: CSDRVAYGYTF
CDR3 DNA: TGCAGTGACAGGGTGGCCTATGGCTACACCTTC

V gene: TRBV18
J gene: TRBJ2-7
clone size: NA
D gene: NA
CDR3 protein: CASSPGPPTGLYEQYF
CDR3 DNA: TGTGCCAGCTCACCCGGACCTCCTACGGGGCTTTACGAGCAGTACTTC

V gene: TRBV7-8
J gene: TRBJ2-7
clone size: many
D gene: NA
CDR3 protein: CASSTTGGAYYEQYF
CDR3 DNA: TGTGCCAGCAGCACGACCGGCGGGGCCTACTACGAGCAGTACTTC

V gene: TRBV10-3
J gene: TRBJ2-5
clone size: NA
D gene: TRBD1
CDR3 protein: CAISESQTDRAEETQYF
CDR3 DNA: TGTGCCATCAGTGAGTCACAAACCGACAGGGCCGAAGAGACCCAGTACTTC

V gene: TRBV7-2
J gene: TRBJ1-2
clone size: many
D gene: NA
CDR3 protein: CASSLMLYGYTF
CDR3 DNA: TGTGCCAGCAGCCTCATGCTTTATGGCTACACCTTC

V gene: TRBV4-1
J gene: TRBJ2-2
clone size: NA
D gene: TRBD2
CDR3 protein: CASSLQRGTNTGELFF
CDR3 DNA: TGCGCCAGCAGCCTCCAGCGGGGGACCAACACCGGGGAGCTGTTTTTT

V gene: TRBV28
J gene: TRBJ2-1
clone size: few
D gene: NA
CDR3 protein: CASSTRMSVYNEQFF
CDR3 DNA: TGTGCCAGCAGTACGCGGATGTCAGTTTACAATGAGCAGTTCTTC

V gene: TRBV6-2/TRBV6-3
J gene: TRBJ1-1
clone size: NA
D gene: TRBD1
CDR3 protein: CASSHWTGSSTEAFF
CDR3 DNA: TGTGCCAGCAGTCATTGGACAGGCTCGAGCACTGAAGCTTTCTTT

V gene: TRBV4-1
J gene: TRBJ1-2
clone size: few
D gene: NA
CDR3 protein: CASSQVSPGSYGYTF
CDR3 DNA: TGCGCCAGCAGCCAAGTGTCGCCAGGGAGTTATGGCTACACCTTC

V gene: TRBV20-1
J gene: TRBJ2-1
clone size: few
D gene: NA
CDR3 protein: CSAEALPSYNEQFF
CDR3 DNA: TGCAGCGCCGAGGCATTACCGTCCTACAATGAGCAGTTCTTC

V gene: TRBV7-9
J gene: TRBJ2-2
clone size: many
D gene: TRBD2
CDR3 protein: CASSPTSGPHTGELFF
CDR3 DNA: TGTGCCAGCAGCCCTACTAGCGGTCCTCACACCGGGGAGCTGTTTTTT

V gene: TRBV7-2
J gene: TRBJ1-1
clone size: many
D gene: TRBD1
CDR3 protein: CASSLPGTGGSNTEAFF
CDR3 DNA: TGTGCCAGCAGCCTCCCCGGGACAGGGGGTTCAAACACTGAAGCTTTCTTT

V gene: TRBV10-3
J gene: TRBJ1-1
clone size: NA
D gene: NA
CDR3 protein: CAITPGRGAGNTEAFF
CDR3 DNA: TGTGCCATCACCCCGGGGAGGGGAGCCGGGAACACTGAAGCTTTCTTT

V gene: TRBV3-1
J gene: TRBJ2-7
clone size: once
D gene: TRBD2
CDR3 protein: CASSQDQLPSSGGTYEQYF
CDR3 DNA: TGTGCCAGCAGCCAAGACCAACTACCCTCTAGCGGGGGGACGTACGAGCAGTACTTC

V gene: TRBV25-1
J gene: TRBJ2-1
clone size: NA
D gene: TRBD2
CDR3 protein: CASSEFFPSGGPNEQFF
CDR3 DNA: TGTGCCAGCAGTGAATTTTTCCCCAGCGGGGGTCCGAATGAGCAGTTCTTC

V gene: TRBV11-1
J gene: TRBJ2-2
clone size: many
D gene: NA
CDR3 protein: CASSLTENPNTGELFF
CDR3 DNA: TGTGCCAGCAGCTTGACCGAGAACCCGAACACCGGGGAGCTGTTTTTT

V gene: TRBV15
J gene: TRBJ2-1
clone size: few
D gene: NA
CDR3 protein: CATSIMTDYNEQFF
CDR3 DNA: TGTGCCACCAGCATCATGACAGACTACAATGAGCAGTTCTTC

V gene: TRBV3-1
J gene: TRBJ2-7
clone size: NA
D gene: NA
CDR3 protein: CASSQDLELPSYEQYF
CDR3 DNA: TGTGCCAGCAGCCAAGATCTGGAACTCCCTTCCTACGAGCAGTACTTC

V gene: TRBV4-1
J gene: TRBJ1-3
clone size: few
D gene: NA
CDR3 protein: CASSQDTGSHSGNTIYF
CDR3 DNA: TGCGCCAGCAGCCAAGACACGGGCAGCCACTCTGGAAACACCATATATTTT

V gene: TRBV27
J gene: TRBJ1-1
clone size: NA
D gene: NA
CDR3 protein: CASSPPGEGVVTEAFF
CDR3 DNA: TGTGCCAGCAGTCCACCCGGCGAGGGGGTGGTCACTGAAGCTTTCTTT

V gene: TRBV7-2
J gene: TRBJ2-7
clone size: NA
D gene: TRBD2
CDR3 protein: CASSLATSGGAEQYF
CDR3 DNA: TGTGCCAGCAGCTTAGCGACTAGCGGGGGGGCCGAGCAGTACTTC

V gene: TRBV20-1
J gene: TRBJ2-3
clone size: few
D gene: NA
CDR3 protein: CSARDRGGIRTDTQYF
CDR3 DNA: TGCAGTGCGAGGGACAGAGGGGGGATAAGGACAGATACGCAGTATTTT

V gene: TRBV7-9
J gene: TRBJ2-7
clone size: many
D gene: TRBD2
CDR3 protein: CASLTPGREGEEQYF
CDR3 DNA: TGTGCCAGCCTCACGCCGGGGCGGGAGGGTGAAGAGCAGTACTTC

V gene: TRBV28
J gene: TRBJ2-7
clone size: few
D gene: NA
CDR3 protein: CASSLNVVSLEQYF
CDR3 DNA: TGTGCCAGCAGTTTAAATGTGGTGTCCCTCGAGCAGTACTTC

V gene: TRBV6-6
J gene: TRBJ1-4
clone size: once
D gene: NA
CDR3 protein: CASSRLRAPNEKLFF
CDR3 DNA: TGTGCCAGCAGCCGCCTGAGGGCCCCGAATGAAAAACTGTTTTTT

V gene: TRBV4-3
J gene: TRBJ2-6
clone size: NA
D gene: NA
CDR3 protein: CASSLGGSGANVLTF
CDR3 DNA: TGCGCCAGCAGCTTGGGGGGTTCTGGGGCCAACGTCCTGACTTTC

V gene: TRBV13
J gene: TRBJ2-5
clone size: few
D gene: NA
CDR3 protein: CASSFKEGRPNQETQYF
CDR3 DNA: TGTGCCAGCAGCTTTAAGGAGGGCAGGCCTAACCAAGAGACCCAGTACTTC

V gene: TRBV6-2/TRBV6-3
J gene: TRBJ1-5
clone size: NA
D gene: TRBD1
CDR3 protein: CASSYSIGDRGPNQPQHF
CDR3 DNA: TGTGCCAGCAGTTACTCGATTGGGGACAGGGGGCCGAATCAGCCCCAGCATTTT

V gene: TRBV5-1
J gene: TRBJ1-1
clone size: many
D gene: NA
CDR3 protein: CASSLRGTPNEAFF
CDR3 DNA: TGCGCCAGCAGCTTGCGTGGGACACCAAATGAAGCTTTCTTT

V gene: TRBV15
J gene: TRBJ2-1
clone size: few
D gene: NA
CDR3 protein: CATSRAAGLDNEQFF
CDR3 DNA: TGTGCCACCAGCAGAGCGGCAGGGCTGGACAATGAGCAGTTCTTC

V gene: TRBV27
J gene: TRBJ1-1
clone size: few
D gene: NA
CDR3 protein: CASSSSAGAGLNTEAFF
CDR3 DNA: TGTGCCAGCAGTTCGTCGGCAGGGGCAGGGTTGAACACTGAAGCTTTCTTT